The clone carrying this TCR beta chain was counted ten times or more. The antigen is unknown. The CDR3 is 14 amino acids. V shed 1 base and J shed 0 bases, with 6 bases lying between them. Per germline, CDR1 SGHVS and CDR2 FNYEAQ. These data belong to a study of identical twins' blood T cells. Regarding the study as a whole: Environmental influences on twin similarity could not be excluded.

Libraries were made from RNA as TCR cDNA, using a modified protocol. TCRdb recomputed calls from the 5' RACE reads with MiXCR, one row per CDR3 protein. The sample shows 350,000 to 450,000 distinct CDR3 sequences, roughly 31% of them seen only once. The sequenced material came from PBMCs. The chain links TRBV7-6 to TRBJ1-1, with unresolved D. The TCR sequence derives from a woman aged 18 to 49 in good health. CDR3 bases: TGTGCCAGCAGCTTAGGGTTTTTGAACACTGAAGCTTTCTTT. This sequence encodes CASSLGFLNTEAFF.